Presented here are 20 T cell receptor beta chains from one specimen sequenced in a study of OX40 agonist ivuxolimab in advanced cancers. Some clones are missing from TCRdb's copy, which holds only in-frame ones; the method was immunoSEQ multiplex PCR. Here the sample spans about 59,000 clones, approximately 84% being singletons. The input for sequencing was CD4+ or CD8+ T cells sorted from blood, taken in a trial of the OX40 agonist ivuxolimab. The source is an adult with an advanced solid tumor such as melanoma, head and neck, liver or kidney cancer.

This clone was seen once. CDR3 sequence: CASGLDVSEQYF. The CDR3 nucleotides read TGTGCTAGTGGTTTGGACGTCTCCGAGCAGTACTTC. V gene TRBV12-5 combines with J gene TRBJ2-7; D remains unclear. Trimming stripped 1 base from V and 6 bases from J, with 7 bases between. The germline V gene encodes CDR1 LGHNT and CDR2 FRNRAP. The CDR3 consists of 12 residues.

This clone is a singleton in its sample. The chain couples TRBV6-4 to TRBJ2-7, with TRBD2 identical over 12 bases. The CDR3 totals 16 residues. Germline V CDR1 and CDR2: MRHNA, SNTAGT. The trim removed 4 bases at V and 7 bases at J, leaving 11 bases unmatched. CDR3 loop: CASSARTSGTVREQYF. CDR3 sequence (DNA): TGTGCCAGCAGTGCCCGGACTAGCGGGACGGTCCGGGAGCAGTACTTC.

The chain is built from TRBV7-6 and TRBJ1-6; D is unclear. V lost 2 bases to trimming and J lost 6 bases, with 5 bases between them. The germline gives CDR1 SGHVS, CDR2 FNYEAQ. The CDR3 sequence is 13 residues long. CDR3 in amino acids: CASSLRVNSPLHF. The CDR3 region has the DNA TGTGCCAGCAGCTTACGAGTTAATTCACCCCTCCACTTT.

The chain has TRBV5-1 and TRBJ1-1; 9 bases are shared with TRBD1. This CDR3 has 15 amino acids. V lost 4 bases and J lost 5; bases outside the gene matches: 9. Germline V gene data show CDR1 as SGHRS and CDR2 as YFSETQ. CDR3 coding DNA: TGCGCCAGCAGCCAACCGACAGGGGGTTGGACTGAAGCTTTCTTT. Translated: CASSQPTGGWTEAFF.

The chain combines TRBV7-3 with TRBJ1-2; 11 bases line up with TRBD1. This CDR3 contains 14 residues. V shed 4 bases, J shed 6 bases, and the junction held 4 bases outside the gene matches. Germline V gene lookup returns CDR1 SGHTA and CDR2 FQGTGA. CDR3 nucleotide sequence: TGTGCCAGCAGCTCAGGACAGGGGGCTGATGGCTACACCTTC. Translated, it gives CASSSGQGADGYTF.

The chain links TRBV10-2 to TRBJ2-5; no clear D. CDR1 is WSHSY and CDR2 is SAAADI in the germline V gene. The CDR3 loop spans 13 amino acids. V lost 8 bases and J 5 bases, leaving 15 bases between the germline ends. The CDR3 sequence: CASSRTTLETQYF. CDR3 sequence (DNA): TGCGCCAGCTCAAGAACCACATTGGAGACCCAGTACTTC.

This chain joins TRBV7-3 and TRBJ2-3, with 8 nucleotides matching TRBD2. Germline V CDR1 and CDR2: SGHTA, FQGTGA. V shed 2 bases, J shed 3 bases, and the junction held 10 bases outside the gene matches. There are 17 residues in the CDR3. The CDR3 nucleotides are TGTGCCAGCAGCTTAGCGTCTAGCGGGTCAGGGACAGATACGCAGTATTTT. Translated: CASSLASSGSGTDTQYF. The variable domain in full, completed from reference TRBV7-3 and TRBJ2-3, reads GAGVSQTPSNKVTEKGKYVELRCDPISGHTALYWYRQSLGQGPEFLIYFQGTGAADDSGLPNDRFFAVRPEGSVSTLKIQRTERGDSAVYLCASSLASSGSGTDTQYFGPGTRLTVL.

The chain has TRBV5-4 and TRBJ2-3, with unresolved D. The V gene lost 4 bases and the J gene lost 4 bases, with 10 bases spanning the gap. The CDR3 runs to 13 residues. The germline V gene has CDR1 SGHNT and CDR2 YYREEE (reference sequence). The CDR3 DNA reads TGTGCCAGCAGCCTCAGGTTAGCAGATACGCAGTATTTT. This sequence encodes CASSLRLADTQYF.

This clone was seen a single time. J is TRBJ2-5 and V is TRBV7-9; TRBD2 aligns across 11 bases. CDR1 and CDR2 from the germline V gene are SEHNR and FQNEAQ (reference sequence). This CDR3 is built from 14 residues. V shed 6 bases, J shed 5 bases, and the junction held 5 bases outside the gene matches. The CDR3 here is CASSLAGGGETQYF. CDR3 DNA: TGTGCCAGCAGTCTAGCGGGGGGAGGGGAGACCCAGTACTTC. The variable domain in full, with the rest retrieved from reference TRBV7-9 and TRBJ2-5, is DTGVSQNPRHKITKRGQNVTFRCDPISEHNRLYWYRQTLGQGPEFLTYFQNEAQLEKSRLLSDRFSAERPKGSFSTLEIQRTEQGDSAMYLCASSLAGGGETQYFGPGTRLLVL.

The chain links TRBV5-6 to TRBJ1-4, with D possibly being TRBD1 (6 bases). The CDR3 has 16 amino acids. Germline lookup yields CDR1 SGHDT and CDR2 YYEEEE. Trimming removed 2 bases at V and 0 bases at J, with 11 bases between. The CDR3 spells CASSLFRGTTNEKLFF. The DNA of the CDR3 is TGTGCCAGCAGCTTATTTAGGGGGACAACTAATGAAAAACTGTTTTTT.

The chain recombines TRBV30 with TRBJ1-2; perhaps TRBD1 as D (6 bases). The CDR3 runs to 16 residues. CDR1 and CDR2 from the germline V gene are GTSNPN and SVGIG (reference sequence). The V end lost 4 bases, the J end lost 6 bases, and 24 bases lay between the germline ends. The CDR3 region has the DNA TGTGCCTGGATTCGCTCGGACAGACGTATGAGGGATGGCTACACCTTC. Residues: CAWIRSDRRMRDGYTF.

J is TRBJ1-1 and V is TRBV6-1, with D hard to call. V shed 2 bases and J shed 10 bases, with 11 bases lying between them. This CDR3 region has 12 residues. CDR1 is MNHNS and CDR2 is SASEGT in the germline V gene. The DNA for the CDR3 is TGTGCCAGCAGTGAATCGGGAATTCGAGCTTTCTTT. Translating it yields CASSESGIRAFF.

The V and J genes are TRBV4-3 and TRBJ1-2; TRBD1 matches 8 bases. The length of the CDR3 is 15 residues. From germline, CDR1 is LGHNA and CDR2 YSLEER. Unmatched junction bases numbered 6, after V lost 0 bases and J lost 6 bases. Here the CDR3 DNA reads TGCGCCAGCAGCCAAGATGCGACAGGGGAAAATGGCTACACCTTC. Amino acid sequence: CASSQDATGENGYTF.

The gene calls are TRBV25-1 and TRBJ1-1; D gene uncertain. This CDR3 has 13 amino acids. Trimming shortened V by 1 base and J by 10 bases, and 13 bases separated the two germline ends. CDR1 is MGHDK and CDR2 is SYGVNS in the germline V gene. The CDR3, as DNA: TGTGCCAGCAGTGAATCCCCCGGAGTAGGAGCTTTCTTT. Protein product: CASSESPGVGAFF.

This clone showed up just a few times. The chain uses TRBV7-9 and TRBJ1-2; 7 bases agree with TRBD1. J lost 4 bases, V lost 0 bases, and 8 bases had no gene match. This CDR3 contains 16 residues. Germline V gene data show CDR1 as SEHNR and CDR2 as FQNEAQ (reference sequence). CDR3 sequence (DNA): TGTGCCAGCAGCTTAGCGGATGAAGGGGGCACCTATGGCTACACCTTC. This translates into CASSLADEGGTYGYTF.

The chain is built from TRBV6-5 and TRBJ2-5; TRBD2 matches at 10 bases. This CDR3 region has 16 residues. Trimming removed 2 bases from V and 4 bases from J; junction bases left unmatched: 7. Germline CDR1 reads MNHEY; CDR2 reads SVGAGI. CDR3 protein: CASSYGLAGEGETQYF. CDR3 DNA sequence: TGTGCCAGCAGTTACGGGCTAGCGGGAGAGGGAGAGACCCAGTACTTC.

The genes are TRBV4-1 and TRBJ1-1; D possibly corresponds to TRBD1 (5 bases). The CDR3 sequence is 15 residues long. V shed 6 bases and J shed 5 bases, with 19 bases lying between them. Looked up from germline, CDR1 is MGHRA and CDR2 is YSYEKL. The CDR3 sequence: CASRPGPDKTTEAFF. The CDR3 DNA reads TGCGCCAGCAGGCCGGGACCGGATAAGACAACTGAAGCTTTCTTT.

CDR3 DNA sequence: TGCGCCAGCAGCTTGTCCGGGGGTCGGGCCTACGAGCAGTACTTC. Translating it yields CASSLSGGRAYEQYF. The rearrangement links TRBV5-1 to TRBJ2-7, with D possibly being TRBD2 (6 bases). Trimming cost V 1 base and J 2 bases, with 13 bases left between them. The length of the CDR3 is 15 residues. Germline CDR1 is SGHRS and CDR2 is YFSETQ.

This rearrangement joins TRBV7-2 to TRBJ2-7, with a tentative D call TRBD1 (5 bases). The CDR3 covers 14 residues. The V end was cut by 3 bases, the J end by 3 bases, with 12 bases between. The germline gives CDR1 SGHTA, CDR2 FQGNSA. The DNA of the CDR3 is TGTGCCAGCAGCTTTTCTCAGGGATACTACGAGCAGTACTTC. Its protein product is CASSFSQGYYEQYF.

The gene calls are TRBV7-2 and TRBJ2-7; 8 bases line up with TRBD2. Germline V gene data show CDR1 as SGHTA and CDR2 as FQGNSA. The CDR3 extends over 14 amino acids. V lost 3 bases, J lost 0 bases, and 1 base stayed unmatched. The CDR3 DNA sequence: TGTGCCAGCAGCTTTAGCGGGGCCTCCTACGAGCAGTACTTC. Its translation is CASSFSGASYEQYF.